This T cell receptor (beta chain) comes out of a study of T cell repertoires in cytomegalovirus infection. The study's findings and limits: HLA-C-restricted TCR beta clonotypes specific for CMV led the ex vivo response.

Via MiXCR, TCRdb re-called the reads, giving one row per CDR3 protein. The profile shows about 300,000 distinct CDR3 sequences, around 9.6% of them singletons. In germline, CDR1 is SEHNR, CDR2 FQNEAQ (reference sequence). The length of the CDR3 is 14 residues. V was trimmed by 5 bases and J by 2 bases, leaving 12 bases between them. This clonotype was recorded at least ten times. Its antigen is as yet unknown. The rearrangement links TRBV7-9 to TRBJ2-5; D gene uncertain. This TCR derives from a human donor in good health (CMV status not recorded). Some clones in this sample may be carry-over from other donors' samples. Sequencing was done on a sample of PBMCs. CDR3 amino acids: CASSPPREQETQYF. The DNA of the CDR3 is TGTGCCAGCAGCCCCCCAAGGGAACAAGAGACCCAGTACTTC.